The 18 T cell receptor beta chains below come from one sample, sequenced in a study of blood T cell repertoires in COVID-19. Produced via immunoSEQ multiplex PCR; TCRdb's table is partial and in-frame only. The sample shows approximately 210,000 clones, around nine tenths of them seen only once. Sequencing was carried out using peripheral blood. The receptors were sampled from a woman aged 40 to 50 who had recovered from COVID-19.

The sample holds one count of this clone. The chain carries TRBV5-1 and TRBJ1-1, with unresolved D. This CDR3 has 15 residues. V lost 4 bases and J lost 1, with 14 bases in between. Germline CDR1 and CDR2: SGHRS and YFSETQ. The CDR3 DNA sequence: TGCGCCAGCAGCCCAGGAGGTAGCACGAACACTGAAGCTTTCTTT. Translating it yields CASSPGGSTNTEAFF.

The chain has TRBV14 and TRBJ1-2; D possibly corresponds to TRBD1 (6 bases). The germline CDR1 and CDR2 sequences are SGHDN and FVKESK. Trimming stripped 5 bases from V and 2 bases from J, with 9 bases between. This CDR3 comprises 13 residues. CDR3 sequence reads: CASSFTGNYGYTF. In nucleotides, the CDR3 is TGTGCCAGCAGCTTCACAGGGAACTATGGCTACACCTTC.

V gene TRBV7-8 combines with J gene TRBJ1-5; 7 nucleotides align to TRBD1. The V and J ends lost 5 bases and 6 bases, in that order; junction bases with no gene match: 10. Germline V CDR1 and CDR2: SGHVS, FQNEAQ. The CDR3 consists of 15 residues. CDR3 nucleotide sequence: TGTGCCAGCAGCGCACGACAGGGTCAGGGTCAGCCCCAGCATTTT. It encodes CASSARQGQGQPQHF.

This chain connects TRBV2 to TRBJ2-2; the D gene is possibly TRBD2 (5 bases). The germline gives CDR1 SNHLY, CDR2 FYNNEI. V was cut by 6 bases and J by 4 bases, with 12 bases left in between. The CDR3 sequence is 14 residues long. As DNA, the CDR3 is TGTGCCAGCAGAGAGGGCGTCAGCACCGGGGAGCTGTTTTTT. Translated, it gives CASREGVSTGELFF.

The CDR3 loop reads CASSPSFQTRGNYGYTF. CDR3 sequence (DNA): TGTGCCAGCTCACCATCCTTCCAGACTCGGGGGAACTATGGCTACACCTTC. The chain employs TRBV18 and TRBJ1-2; D might be TRBD1 (5 bases). V was pared by 2 bases and J by 2 bases, with 18 bases between. The CDR3 length is 17 residues. Germline values: CDR1 KGHSH, CDR2 LQKENI.

The genes are TRBV28 and TRBJ1-1; 7 bases line up with TRBD1. With 6 bases clipped from V and 0 bases from J, the junction kept 4 bases outside the gene matches. The CDR3 has 14 residues. Germline V gives CDR1 MDHEN, CDR2 SYDVKM. The CDR3 is CASRGGGMNTEAFF. DNA for the CDR3: TGTGCCAGCAGAGGAGGGGGCATGAACACTGAAGCTTTCTTT.

The chain couples TRBV6-2 or TRBV6-3 to TRBJ2-7, with D tentatively TRBD2 (6 bases). Germline V CDR1 and CDR2: MNHEY, SVGEGT. Trimming removed 0 bases at V and 0 bases at J, with 12 bases between. The CDR3 totals 16 residues. Here the CDR3 reads CASSYSIREFSYEQYF. The CDR3 DNA follows: TGTGCCAGCAGTTACTCCATCCGGGAGTTCTCCTACGAGCAGTACTTC.

This chain links TRBV4-3 with TRBJ1-2; D unclear. The CDR3 totals 15 residues. V was trimmed by 4 bases and J by 4 bases, leaving 16 bases between them. The germline V gene has CDR1 LGHNA and CDR2 YSLEER. The DNA for the CDR3 is TGCGCCAGCAGCCTCCAAGGTCCAGGCATCTATGGCTACACCTTC. It is translated as CASSLQGPGIYGYTF.

The DNA of the CDR3 is TGTGCCAGCAGTGAAGGGACAGGGGGTAATTCACCCCTCCACTTT. The encoded protein is CASSEGTGGNSPLHF. The V gene is TRBV28, the J gene TRBJ1-6; 11 bases are a match to TRBD1. This CDR3 has 15 amino acids. The ends lost 5 bases at V and 6 bases at J; junction bases unmatched: 3. Germline CDR1 and CDR2: MDHEN and SYDVKM.

The chain recombines TRBV28 with TRBJ2-7; TRBD1 matches at 9 bases. The CDR3 has 15 residues. Germline values: CDR1 MDHEN, CDR2 SYDVKM. The V segment lost 3 bases and the J segment 3 bases; nucleotides outside the gene matches: 6. The CDR3 DNA follows: TGTGCCAGCAGTTTTAGGGACAGGGACGGCTACGAGCAGTACTTC. It specifies CASSFRDRDGYEQYF. The entire variable domain, with the rest obtained from reference TRBV28 and TRBJ2-7, is as follows: DVKVTQSSRYLVKRTGEKVFLECVQDMDHENMFWYRQDPGLGLRLIYFSYDVKMKEKGDIPEGYSVSREKKERFSLILESASTNQTSMYLCASSFRDRDGYEQYFGPGTRLTVT.

The chain employs TRBV7-8 and TRBJ2-5; no definite D call. The V gene lost 2 bases and the J gene lost 2 bases, with 6 bases spanning the gap. The CDR3 sequence is 13 residues long. CDR1 SGHVS and CDR2 FQNEAQ come from the germline V gene. CDR3 DNA: TGTGCCAGCAGCTTACCAGCGCAAGAGACCCAGTACTTC. The encoded protein is CASSLPAQETQYF.

V is TRBV30 and J is TRBJ1-5; no definite D call. V lost 0 bases and J 6 bases, leaving 9 bases between the germline ends. Germline CDR1 is GTSNPN and CDR2 is SVGIG (reference sequence). The CDR3 has 13 residues. In nucleotides, the CDR3 is TGTGCCTGGAGTGTAGGAGGGCTTCAGCCCCAGCATTTT. This codes for CAWSVGGLQPQHF.

The CDR3 loop reads CASSYVSGRGGETQYF. In DNA, the CDR3 is TGTGCCAGCAGTTACGTGAGCGGGAGAGGTGGAGAGACCCAGTACTTC. The chain couples TRBV6-2 or TRBV6-3 to TRBJ2-5, with 8 bases matching TRBD2. CDR3 length: 16 amino acids. CDR1 and CDR2 (germline): MNHEY, SVGEGT. The junction had 9 bases not matched to a gene; V was cut back by 2 bases and J by 4 bases.

The chain uses TRBV7-9 and TRBJ1-2, with D possibly TRBD1 on 6 matching bases. This CDR3 has 13 residues. V lost 5 bases, J lost 4 bases, and 11 bases lay in between. Germline V gene lookup returns CDR1 SEHNR and CDR2 FQNEAQ (reference sequence). CDR3 region: CASSRTDFYGYTF. As DNA, the CDR3 is TGTGCCAGCAGCCGGACAGACTTCTATGGCTACACCTTC. Complete variable domain (other parts from reference TRBV7-9 and TRBJ1-2): DTGVSQNPRHKITKRGQNVTFRCDPISEHNRLYWYRQTLGQGPEFLTYFQNEAQLEKSRLLSDRFSAERPKGSFSTLEIQRTEQGDSAMYLCASSRTDFYGYTFGSGTRLTVV.

This clone turned up a few times. V usage is TRBV25-1 and J usage is TRBJ2-1; TRBD1 agrees at 9 bases. After removal of 2 bases from V and 0 bases from J, the junction contained 5 bases not matched to a gene. The CDR3 has 17 amino acids. In germline, CDR1 is MGHDK, CDR2 SYGVNS. The CDR3 coding sequence is TGTGCCAGCAGTGAAAGGGGACAGGGCGGCTCCTACAATGAGCAGTTCTTC. This gives the protein CASSERGQGGSYNEQFF. The complete variable domain, with remaining parts taken from reference TRBV25-1 and TRBJ2-1, reads EADIYQTPRYLVIGTGKKITLECSQTMGHDKMYWYQQDPGMELHLIHYSYGVNSTEKGDLSSESTVSRIRTEHFPLTLESARPSHTSQYLCASSERGQGGSYNEQFFGPGTRLTVL.

The V and J genes are TRBV7-2 and TRBJ1-4; the D gene is possibly TRBD1 (5 bases). V gave up 2 bases and J gave up 8 bases, with 21 bases separating them. From germline, CDR1 is SGHTA and CDR2 FQGNSA. This CDR3 has 17 amino acids. Here the CDR3 reads CASSLTGATGEGEKLFF. Here the CDR3 DNA reads TGTGCCAGCAGCTTAACCGGGGCGACGGGAGAGGGGGAAAAACTGTTTTTT. Using reference TRBV7-2 and TRBJ1-4 for the parts outside the CDR3, the full variable domain is GAGVSQSPSNKVTEKGKDVELRCDPISGHTALYWYRQSLGQGLEFLIYFQGNSAPDKSGLPSDRFSAERTGGSVSTLTIQRTQQEDSAVYLCASSLTGATGEGEKLFFGSGTQLSVL.

The chain is built from TRBV3-1 (or the pseudogene TRBV3-2) and TRBJ2-3; 7 bases fit TRBD2. CDR1 and CDR2 (germline): LGHDT, YNNKEL (reference sequence). The V segment lost 0 bases and the J segment 4 bases; nucleotides outside the gene matches: 13. The length of the CDR3 is 18 residues. CDR3 region: CASSQDGASGLGADTQYF. In nucleotides, the CDR3 is TGTGCCAGCAGCCAAGATGGCGCTAGCGGCCTTGGGGCAGATACGCAGTATTTT.

The V gene is TRBV3-1 (or the pseudogene TRBV3-2), the J gene TRBJ1-5; 9 bases agree with TRBD1. Germline V gives CDR1 LGHDT, CDR2 YNNKEL (reference sequence). This CDR3 is built from 15 residues. After removal of 5 bases from V and 7 bases from J, the junction contained 9 bases not matched to a gene. The DNA for the CDR3 is TGTGCCAGCAGCGACGGGACAGGGAAGGTGCAGCCCCAGCATTTT. Protein product: CASSDGTGKVQPQHF.